One and the same sample provided the 24 T cell receptor beta chains below, sequenced in a study of T cell repertoires in cytomegalovirus infection. Their target antigens are unknown. TCRdb re-called the reads through MiXCR, storing one row per CDR3 protein. The sample has about 220,000 distinct CDR3 sequences, approximately 40% seen once; the top ten hold roughly three fifths. Source: CD8+ T cells from cultured PBMCs, taken from culture after CMV antigen stimulation. The receptors derive from a human donor in good health (CMV status not recorded). Some clones in this sample may be carry-over from other donors' samples.

This chain joins TRBV11-2 and TRBJ2-1, with 9 bases matching TRBD2. This CDR3 is built from 14 residues. Looked up from germline, CDR1 is SGHAT and CDR2 is FQNNGV. V lost 7 bases, J lost 5 bases, and 6 bases stayed unmatched. DNA of the CDR3: TGTGCCAGCAACCCGGGACTAGCCCACAATGAGCAGTTCTTC. Translation gives CASNPGLAHNEQFF.

This chain joins TRBV7-2 and TRBJ2-7, with D tentatively TRBD2 (6 bases). Germline V gene data show CDR1 as SGHTA and CDR2 as FQGNSA. CDR3 size: 15 residues. V dropped 4 bases and J dropped 3 bases, with 16 bases sitting between them. The CDR3 DNA is TGTGCCAGCAGCTCCTTTGGGAGGTTCGACTACGAGCAGTACTTC. It translates to CASSSFGRFDYEQYF.

This rearrangement joins TRBV28 to TRBJ2-5; TRBD1 agrees at 8 bases. The germline CDR1 and CDR2 sequences are MDHEN and SYDVKM. Trimming removed 5 bases from V and 5 bases from J; junction bases left unmatched: 7. The CDR3 runs to 14 residues. In DNA, the CDR3 is TGTGCCAGCAGTCGAAGGACAGGGAGGGAGACCCAGTACTTC. Translating it yields CASSRRTGRETQYF.

The chain employs TRBV11-2 and TRBJ2-7; no clear D. Germline CDR1 and CDR2: SGHAT and FQNNGV. This CDR3 has 12 residues. V was shortened by 8 bases and J by 1 base, with 9 bases between the two germline ends. CDR3 residues: CASRPSSYEQYF. CDR3 nucleotide sequence: TGTGCCAGCCGCCCGAGTTCCTACGAGCAGTACTTC.

This chain uses TRBV15 with TRBJ2-1; the match to TRBD2 covers 11 bases. Germline CDR1 LNHNV, CDR2 YYDKDF (reference sequence). V was pared by 8 bases and J by 4 bases, with 10 bases of the junction left unmatched. The CDR3 covers 16 residues. DNA for the CDR3: TGTGCCACCTTCGGAACTAGCGGGAGACCTTACAATGAGCAGTTCTTC. Protein sequence: CATFGTSGRPYNEQFF.

The gene calls are TRBV28 and TRBJ1-5; D uncertain. The CDR3 has 14 amino acids. Germline V CDR1 and CDR2: MDHEN, SYDVKM. Between the trimmed V and J ends, which lost 1 base and 6 bases, there was a span of 10 bases. The CDR3 region has the DNA TGTGCCAGCAGTTTATTAGGCAGGAGTCAGCCCCAGCATTTT. This codes for CASSLLGRSQPQHF.

The genes are TRBV27 and TRBJ2-3; D ambiguous. Trimming removed 3 bases from V and 5 bases from J, with 12 bases in between. The CDR3 is 14 amino acids. Germline CDR1 reads MNHEY; CDR2 reads SMNVEV (reference sequence). The CDR3 nucleotides read TGTGCCAGCAGTTTTAAACCCGGCCTAGATACGCAGTATTTT. It translates to CASSFKPGLDTQYF.

The rearrangement links TRBV27 to TRBJ2-7, with D hard to call. Germline V gene lookup returns CDR1 MNHEY and CDR2 SMNVEV (reference sequence). The V gene lost 6 bases and the J gene lost 3 bases, with 12 bases spanning the gap. There are 13 residues in the CDR3. The CDR3 DNA reads TGTGCCAGCAGCAAGGGCTTTGACTACGAGCAGTACTTC. It specifies CASSKGFDYEQYF.

This clonotype was detected only a few times. This chain's CDR3 is CASFNFTDTQYF. The CDR3 nucleotides are TGTGCCAGTTTTAACTTCACAGATACGCAGTATTTT. The chain uses TRBV7-3 and TRBJ2-3; the D is unclear. Trimming left V 9 bases short and J 2 bases short, with 9 bases between. CDR1 is SGHTA and CDR2 is FQGTGA in the germline V gene. CDR3 length: 12 amino acids.

This rearrangement joins TRBV7-9 to TRBJ2-5, with TRBD2 matching over 7 bases. The V gene end was trimmed by 2 bases and the J gene end by 5 bases; junction bases not matched to a gene: 5. CDR1 and CDR2 (germline): SEHNR, FQNEAQ (reference sequence). The CDR3 length is 14 residues. The CDR3 spells CASSLTGEGETQYF. CDR3 DNA sequence: TGTGCCAGCAGCTTAACCGGGGAGGGGGAGACCCAGTACTTC.

The rearrangement links TRBV28 to TRBJ1-1, with a possible D match to TRBD1 (6 bases). This CDR3 comprises 14 residues. Germline V gene lookup returns CDR1 MDHEN and CDR2 SYDVKM. V was clipped by 6 bases and J by 1 base, with 12 bases between them. This chain's CDR3 is CASSRGQTNTEAFF. The DNA of the CDR3 is TGTGCCAGCAGCCGCGGACAGACGAACACTGAAGCTTTCTTT.

This clonotype was found a few times. The chain employs TRBV27 and TRBJ2-1, with D perhaps given as TRBD1 or TRBD2 (7 bases each). Trimming took off 2 bases at V and 9 bases at J, with 17 bases between the two ends. This CDR3 region has 15 residues. From germline, CDR1 is MNHEY and CDR2 SMNVEV (reference sequence). The CDR3 is CASSLAPGGGSEQFF. The DNA for the CDR3 is TGTGCCAGCAGTTTAGCCCCAGGGGGGGGGAGTGAGCAGTTCTTC.

This chain connects TRBV9 to TRBJ2-7, with 9 bases that match TRBD1. Per germline, CDR1 SGDLS and CDR2 YYNGEE. The CDR3 length is 17 residues. The V gene end was trimmed by 4 bases and the J gene end by 5 bases; junction bases not matched to a gene: 16. The CDR3, as DNA: TGTGCCAGCAGCCCCACGGGGGGACAGGGAAGCCCCCACGAGCAGTACTTC. The encoded protein is CASSPTGGQGSPHEQYF. The entire variable domain, with the rest obtained from reference TRBV9 and TRBJ2-7, is as follows: DSGVTQTPKHLITATGQRVTLRCSPRSGDLSVYWYQQSLDQGLQFLIQYYNGEERAKGNILERFSAQQFPDLHSELNLSSLELGDSALYFCASSPTGGQGSPHEQYFGPGTRLTVT.

This clonotype occurred many times. The rearrangement links TRBV10-3 to TRBJ1-1; 9 nucleotides agree with TRBD1. CDR1 ENHRY and CDR2 SYGVKD come from the germline V gene. CDR3 length: 15 amino acids. With V trimmed by 5 bases and J by 2 bases, 6 bases remained unmatched. The CDR3 is CAISLTGGDNTEAFF. CDR3 DNA sequence: TGTGCCATCAGTTTGACAGGGGGGGACAACACTGAAGCTTTCTTT.

The chain links TRBV7-3 to TRBJ1-2; possibly TRBD1 for D (5 bases). The CDR3 has 14 amino acids. Germline assignment: CDR1 SGHTA and CDR2 FQGTGA. Trimming pared 4 bases from V and 2 bases from J, leaving 11 bases between. CDR3 residues: CASSSGDGNYGYTF. The CDR3 nucleotides read TGTGCCAGCAGCTCGGGGGACGGAAACTATGGCTACACCTTC.

There are a few counts of this clonotype. The gene calls are TRBV6-8 and TRBJ2-2; D remains ambiguous. Trimming left V 0 bases short and J 0 bases short, with 11 bases between. Per germline, CDR1 MNHGY and CDR2 SAAAGT. The CDR3 runs 17 residues. This chain's CDR3 is CASSYSAHEANTGELFF. CDR3 DNA: TGTGCCAGCAGTTACTCGGCTCACGAGGCGAACACCGGGGAGCTGTTTTTT.

This clonotype was seen more than once but under ten times. The chain uses TRBV9 and TRBJ1-1; weak D call: TRBD1 (6 bases). Per the germline V gene, CDR1 is SGDLS and CDR2 is YYNGEE. The CDR3 runs to 15 residues. The V end was cut by 2 bases, the J end by 3 bases, with 14 bases between. Here the CDR3 reads CASSVSGALDTEAFF. In DNA form, the CDR3 reads TGTGCCAGCAGCGTTTCAGGGGCATTGGACACTGAAGCTTTCTTT.

This rearrangement joins TRBV4-1 to TRBJ2-7; D is perhaps TRBD1 or TRBD2 (6 bases each). Germline CDR1 and CDR2: MGHRA and YSYEKL. This CDR3 contains 16 residues. Trimming left V 2 bases short and J 1 base short, with 15 bases between. The CDR3 loop is CASSQSDKGGSYEQYF. CDR3 coding DNA: TGCGCCAGCAGCCAATCCGACAAGGGGGGATCCTACGAGCAGTACTTC.

This clonotype was detected a few times. This chain connects TRBV7-9 to TRBJ2-2; D remains ambiguous. Trimming shortened V by 10 bases and J by 7 bases, and 7 bases separated the two germline ends. Germline V lookup: CDR1 SEHNR, CDR2 FQNEAQ (reference sequence). There are 10 residues in the CDR3. The CDR3 is CAKSDGELFF. In nucleotides, the CDR3 is TGTGCCAAGAGTGACGGGGAGCTGTTTTTT.

DNA for the CDR3: TGCGCCAGCAGCCAAGATCTTGTGGGGTTCAGCACAGATACGCAGTATTTT. This encodes CASSQDLVGFSTDTQYF. The chain recombines TRBV4-1 with TRBJ2-3; unclear D gene. V lost 0 bases, J lost 0 bases, and 13 bases lay in between. The CDR3 length is 17 residues. Germline CDR1 MGHRA, CDR2 YSYEKL.

The gene calls are TRBV7-6 and TRBJ1-2, with 8 positions matching TRBD1. This CDR3 spans 16 amino acids. The V and J ends lost 5 bases and 13 bases, in that order; junction bases with no gene match: 21. In germline, CDR1 is SGHVS, CDR2 FNYEAQ. This CDR3 reads CASSPAVPGQAWGSTF. CDR3 sequence (DNA): TGTGCCAGCAGCCCCGCCGTCCCGGGACAGGCTTGGGGAAGCACCTTC. Filled out from reference TRBV7-6 and TRBJ1-2, the complete variable domain reads GAGVSQSPRYKVTKRGQDVALRCDPISGHVSLYWYRQALGQGPEFLTYFNYEAQQDKSGLPNDRFSAERPEGSISTLTIQRTEQRDSAMYRCASSPAVPGQAWGSTFGSGTRLTVV.

There are a few counts of this clonotype. The CDR3, as DNA: TGTGCCAGCAGCCCAGAACAGGGGGCGCACACTGAAGCTTTCTTT. Protein: CASSPEQGAHTEAFF. The rearrangement joins TRBV27 to TRBJ1-1; 9 bases fit TRBD1. The CDR3 sequence is 15 residues long. Looked up from germline, CDR1 is MNHEY and CDR2 is SMNVEV (reference sequence). With V trimmed by 6 bases and J by 3 bases, 8 bases remained unmatched.

This clonotype showed up just a few times. The rearrangement links TRBV12-3 or TRBV12-4 to TRBJ2-1; D remains ambiguous. Trimming left V 6 bases short and J 5 bases short, with 5 bases between. The CDR3 sequence is 11 residues long. The DNA of the CDR3 is TGTGCCAGCAGGCTTAACAATGAGCAGTTCTTC. Protein product: CASRLNNEQFF.

This clonotype was seen a few times. The chain combines TRBV7-6 with TRBJ1-1; unclear D gene. V was trimmed by 5 bases and J by 6 bases, leaving 7 bases between them. Germline CDR1 is SGHVS and CDR2 is FNYEAQ. The length of the CDR3 is 11 residues. The CDR3 sequence: CASSLNAEAFF. The CDR3 DNA reads as TGTGCCAGCAGCCTTAACGCTGAAGCTTTCTTT.